This TCR beta chain was identified in a study of shared clonotypes between healthy human individuals. The CDR3 totals 16 residues. The trim removed 3 bases at V and 8 bases at J, leaving 13 bases unmatched. Looked up from germline, CDR1 is SGHNT and CDR2 is YYREEE (reference sequence). Worth noting for this clone: Its antigen is not known.

TCRdb's table, derived via immunoSEQ multiplex PCR, lists solely in-frame clones and lacks some. The sample consists of over a million clones, more than 95% of them appearing once. Participating donors were healthy, HIV-negative adults free of recent acute infections or vaccinations. Findings and caveats of the study: Roughly 5% of naive CD4 clonotypes were shared across a few donors.

The V and J genes are TRBV5-4 and TRBJ2-1; 8 bases line up with TRBD2. This sequence was found in a man aged 30 to 45 in good health. The specimen was naive CD4+ T cells sorted from blood. The subset is: CD45RA+ positively selected. The CDR3 spells CASSSPGLVGRDEQFF. CDR3 DNA sequence: TGTGCCAGCAGCTCCCCGGGACTAGTGGGACGGGATGAGCAGTTCTTC. Supplemented by reference TRBV5-4 and TRBJ2-1, the full variable domain reads ETGVTQSPTHLIKTRGQQVTLRCSSQSGHNTVSWYQQALGQGPQFIFQYYREEENGRGNFPPRFSGLQFPNYSSELNVNALELDDSALYLCASSSPGLVGRDEQFFGPGTRLTVL.